This T cell receptor beta chain was identified during a study of blood T cell repertoires in COVID-19. Overall study: From T cells, B-cell-depleted T cells, or PBMCs came the material, which was cDNA or gDNA.

Authors' processing steps: From reference gene primer amplification, estimates of nucleated cell counts were derived. Some clones are missing from TCRdb's copy, which holds only in-frame ones; the method was immunoSEQ multiplex PCR. V and J calls plus clone size are reproduced from that table; the DNA served to infer D and trimming. The sample lists fewer than 700,000 clones, approximately 91% occurring once. Seattle-derived patients entered the study during active infection and were followed longitudinally. CDR3 length: 13 amino acids. Germline CDR1 and CDR2: MNHEY and SMNVEV (reference sequence). V was pared by 8 bases and J by 5 bases, with 15 bases between.

This sequence joins TRBV27 and TRBJ1-1, with D possibly matching TRBD1 (5 bases). Sequencing was carried out using peripheral blood. This TCR was recovered from a woman aged 50 to 60 with COVID-19, enrolled during active disease. CDR3 bases: TGTGCCAGCCGACCTCAGGGAGGAACTGAAGCTTTCTTT. It is translated as CASRPQGGTEAFF.